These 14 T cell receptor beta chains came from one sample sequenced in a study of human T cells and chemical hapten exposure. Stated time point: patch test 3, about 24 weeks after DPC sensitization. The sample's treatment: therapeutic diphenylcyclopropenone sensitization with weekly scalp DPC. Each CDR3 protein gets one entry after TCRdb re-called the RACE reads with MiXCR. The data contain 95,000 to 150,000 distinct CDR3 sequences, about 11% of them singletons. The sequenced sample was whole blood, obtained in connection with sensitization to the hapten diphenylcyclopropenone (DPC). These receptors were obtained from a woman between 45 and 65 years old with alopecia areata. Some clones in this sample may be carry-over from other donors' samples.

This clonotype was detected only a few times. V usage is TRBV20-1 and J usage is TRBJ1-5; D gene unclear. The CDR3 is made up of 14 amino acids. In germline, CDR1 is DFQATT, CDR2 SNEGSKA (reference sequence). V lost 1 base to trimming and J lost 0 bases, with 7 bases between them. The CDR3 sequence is CSARVGNSNQPQHF. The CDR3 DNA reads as TGCAGTGCTAGAGTGGGGAATAGCAATCAGCCCCAGCATTTT.

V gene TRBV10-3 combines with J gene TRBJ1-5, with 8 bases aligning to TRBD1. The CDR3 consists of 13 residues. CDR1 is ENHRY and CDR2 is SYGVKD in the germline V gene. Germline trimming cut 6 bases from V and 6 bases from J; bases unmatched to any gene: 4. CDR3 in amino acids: CAIRGDRGQPQHF. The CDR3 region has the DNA TGTGCCATCAGGGGAGACAGGGGTCAGCCCCAGCATTTT.

The CDR3 sequence: CASSQGFNQPQHF. The CDR3 coding sequence is TGTGCCAGCTCACAAGGGTTCAATCAGCCCCAGCATTTT. The chain employs TRBV18 and TRBJ1-5; D not resolved. The V and J ends lost 4 bases and 3 bases respectively, with 7 bases between them. The CDR3 length is 13 residues. CDR1 and CDR2 (germline): KGHSH, LQKENI.

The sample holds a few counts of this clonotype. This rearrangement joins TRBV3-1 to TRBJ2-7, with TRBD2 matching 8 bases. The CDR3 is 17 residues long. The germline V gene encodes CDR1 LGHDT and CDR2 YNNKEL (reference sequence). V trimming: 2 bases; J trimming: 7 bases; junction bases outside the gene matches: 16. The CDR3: CASSQLTSGVIPLEQYF. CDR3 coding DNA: TGTGCCAGCAGCCAATTAACTAGCGGCGTAATCCCCCTGGAGCAGTACTTC.

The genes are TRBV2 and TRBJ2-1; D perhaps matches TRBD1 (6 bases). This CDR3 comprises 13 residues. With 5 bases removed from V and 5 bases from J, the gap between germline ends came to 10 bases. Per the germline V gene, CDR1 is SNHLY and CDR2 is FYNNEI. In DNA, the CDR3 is TGTGCCAGCAGTCGGACAGCGGACAATGAGCAGTTCTTC. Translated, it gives CASSRTADNEQFF.

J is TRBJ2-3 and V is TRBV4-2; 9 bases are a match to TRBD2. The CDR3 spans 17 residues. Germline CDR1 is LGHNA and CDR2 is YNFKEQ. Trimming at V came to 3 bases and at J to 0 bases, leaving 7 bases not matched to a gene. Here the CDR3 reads CASSQSSSGVSTDTQYF. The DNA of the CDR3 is TGTGCCAGCAGCCAGAGTTCTAGCGGGGTCAGCACAGATACGCAGTATTTT.

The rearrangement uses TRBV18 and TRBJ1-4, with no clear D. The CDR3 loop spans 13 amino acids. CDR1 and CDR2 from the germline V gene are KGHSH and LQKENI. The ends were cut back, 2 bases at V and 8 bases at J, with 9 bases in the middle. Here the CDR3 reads CASSPGLEEKLFF. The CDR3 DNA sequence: TGTGCCAGCTCACCAGGTTTGGAGGAAAAACTGTTTTTT.

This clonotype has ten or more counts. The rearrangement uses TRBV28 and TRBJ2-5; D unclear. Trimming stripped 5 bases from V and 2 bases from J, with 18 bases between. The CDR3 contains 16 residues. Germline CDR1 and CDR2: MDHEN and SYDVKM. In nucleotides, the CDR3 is TGTGCCAGCAGTCGAATCGCGTCCAGTACTCAAGAGACCCAGTACTTC. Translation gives CASSRIASSTQETQYF.

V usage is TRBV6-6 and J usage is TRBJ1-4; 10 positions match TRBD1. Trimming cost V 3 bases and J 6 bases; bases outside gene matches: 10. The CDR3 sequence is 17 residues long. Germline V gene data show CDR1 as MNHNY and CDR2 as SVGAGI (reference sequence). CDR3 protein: CASSYSTTGTGDEKLFF. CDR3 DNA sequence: TGTGCCAGCAGTTATTCGACCACGGGGACAGGGGATGAAAAACTGTTTTTT.

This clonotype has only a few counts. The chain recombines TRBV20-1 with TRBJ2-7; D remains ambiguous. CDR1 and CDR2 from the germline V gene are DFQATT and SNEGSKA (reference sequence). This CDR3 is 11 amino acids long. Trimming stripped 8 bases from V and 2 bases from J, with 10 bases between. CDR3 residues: CSSSDTYEQYF. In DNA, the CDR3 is TGCAGTTCCTCAGATACCTACGAGCAGTACTTC.

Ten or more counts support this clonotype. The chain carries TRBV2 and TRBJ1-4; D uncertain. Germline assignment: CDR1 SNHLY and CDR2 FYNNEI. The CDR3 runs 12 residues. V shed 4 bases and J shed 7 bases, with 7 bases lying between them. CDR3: CASSAEAEKLFF. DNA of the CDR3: TGTGCCAGCAGTGCTGAGGCTGAAAAACTGTTTTTT.

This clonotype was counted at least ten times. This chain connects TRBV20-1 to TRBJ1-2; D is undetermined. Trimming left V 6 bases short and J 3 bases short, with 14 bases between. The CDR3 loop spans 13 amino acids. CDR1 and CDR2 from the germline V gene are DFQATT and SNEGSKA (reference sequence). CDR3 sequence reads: CSAPGEVDYGYTF. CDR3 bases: TGCAGTGCACCTGGAGAGGTTGACTATGGCTACACCTTC.

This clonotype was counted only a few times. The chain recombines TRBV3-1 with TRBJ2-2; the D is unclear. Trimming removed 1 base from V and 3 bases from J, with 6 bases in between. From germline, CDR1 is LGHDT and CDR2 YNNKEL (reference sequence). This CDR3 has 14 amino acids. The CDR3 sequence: CASSQVTDTGELFF. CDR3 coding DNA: TGTGCCAGCAGCCAAGTCACAGACACCGGGGAGCTGTTTTTT.

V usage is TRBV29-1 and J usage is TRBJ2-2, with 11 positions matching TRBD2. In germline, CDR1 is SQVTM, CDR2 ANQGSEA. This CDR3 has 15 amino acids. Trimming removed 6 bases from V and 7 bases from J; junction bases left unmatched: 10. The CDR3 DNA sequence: TGCAGCGTCGGTAATAGCGGGAGGGGTGGCGGGGAGCTGTTTTTT. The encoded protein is CSVGNSGRGGGELFF.